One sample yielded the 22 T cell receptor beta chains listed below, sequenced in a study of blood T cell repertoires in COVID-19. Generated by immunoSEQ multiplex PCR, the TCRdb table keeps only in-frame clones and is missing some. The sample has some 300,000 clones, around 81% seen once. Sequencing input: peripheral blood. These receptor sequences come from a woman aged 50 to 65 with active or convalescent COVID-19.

CDR3 bases: TGCGCCAGCAGCCAAGGGAACGGGAGGTCCCAAGAGACCCAGTACTTC. Translating it yields CASSQGNGRSQETQYF. V is TRBV4-1 and J is TRBJ2-5, with 7 bases lining up with TRBD2. Germline trimming cut 1 base from V and 1 base from J; bases unmatched to any gene: 6. The CDR3 has 16 amino acids. Germline values: CDR1 MGHRA, CDR2 YSYEKL.

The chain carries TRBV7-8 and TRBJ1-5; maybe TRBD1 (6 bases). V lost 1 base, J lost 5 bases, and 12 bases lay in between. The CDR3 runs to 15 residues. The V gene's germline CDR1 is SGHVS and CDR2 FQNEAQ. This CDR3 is CASSLVSGGYQPQHF. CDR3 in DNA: TGTGCCAGCAGCTTAGTTTCTGGGGGCTATCAGCCCCAGCATTTT.

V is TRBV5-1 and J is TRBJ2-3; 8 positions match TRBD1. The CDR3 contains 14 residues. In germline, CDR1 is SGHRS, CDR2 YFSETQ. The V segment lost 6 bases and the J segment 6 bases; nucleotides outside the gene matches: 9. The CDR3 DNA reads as TGCGCCAGCAAATCGGACAGGGTGAAGGATACGCAGTATTTT. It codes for CASKSDRVKDTQYF.

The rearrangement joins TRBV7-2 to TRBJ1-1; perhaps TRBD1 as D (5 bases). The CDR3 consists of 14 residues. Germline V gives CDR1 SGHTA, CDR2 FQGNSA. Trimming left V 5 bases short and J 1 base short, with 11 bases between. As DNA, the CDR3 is TGTGCCAGCAGCACAGGACGGCCGAACACTGAAGCTTTCTTT. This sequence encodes CASSTGRPNTEAFF.

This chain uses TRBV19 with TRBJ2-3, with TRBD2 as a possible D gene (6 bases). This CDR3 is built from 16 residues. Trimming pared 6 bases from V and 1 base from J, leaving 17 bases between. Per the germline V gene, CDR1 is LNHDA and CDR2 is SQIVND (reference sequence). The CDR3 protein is CASSPLGGTGTDTQYF. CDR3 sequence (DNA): TGTGCCAGTAGCCCCCTGGGCGGGACTGGCACAGATACGCAGTATTTT.

The CDR3 DNA reads TGTGCCAGCAGATGGGCGAGGGCTAACTATGGCTACACCTTC. The encoded protein is CASRWARANYGYTF. The V call is TRBV6-5, the J call TRBJ1-2; no firm D call. The CDR3 extends over 14 amino acids. The ends were cut back, 6 bases at V and 0 bases at J, with 11 bases in the middle. Looked up from germline, CDR1 is MNHEY and CDR2 is SVGAGI.

CDR3 nucleotides: TGTGCCAGCAGCTTCAGCCGGACAGTCTCCTACAATGAGCAGTTCTTC. It codes for CASSFSRTVSYNEQFF. The chain combines TRBV11-2 with TRBJ2-1, with a tentative D call TRBD1 (6 bases). This CDR3 spans 16 amino acids. Between the trimmed V and J ends, which lost 3 bases and 0 bases, there was a span of 12 bases. The germline V gene has CDR1 SGHAT and CDR2 FQNNGV.

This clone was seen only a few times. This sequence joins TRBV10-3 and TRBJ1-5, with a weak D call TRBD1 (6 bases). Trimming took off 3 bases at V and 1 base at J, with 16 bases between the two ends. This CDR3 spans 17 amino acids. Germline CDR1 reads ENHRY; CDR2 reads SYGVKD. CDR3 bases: TGTGCCATCAGTGACCCCCGGACAGCGCTAAGCAATCAGCCCCAGCATTTT. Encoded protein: CAISDPRTALSNQPQHF.

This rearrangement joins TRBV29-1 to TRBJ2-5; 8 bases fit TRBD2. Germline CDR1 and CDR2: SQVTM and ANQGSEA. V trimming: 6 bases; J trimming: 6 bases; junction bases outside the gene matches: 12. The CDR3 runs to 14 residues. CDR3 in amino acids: CSVYGGDRAQTQYF. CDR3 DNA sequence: TGCAGCGTCTACGGGGGGGACCGGGCACAGACCCAGTACTTC.

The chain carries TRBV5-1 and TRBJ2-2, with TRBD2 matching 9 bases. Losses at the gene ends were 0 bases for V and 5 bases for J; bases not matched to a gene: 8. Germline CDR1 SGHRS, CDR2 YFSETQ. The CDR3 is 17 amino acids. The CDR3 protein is CASSLAETSGRTGELFF. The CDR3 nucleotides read TGCGCCAGCAGCTTGGCGGAGACTAGCGGAAGGACCGGGGAGCTGTTTTTT.

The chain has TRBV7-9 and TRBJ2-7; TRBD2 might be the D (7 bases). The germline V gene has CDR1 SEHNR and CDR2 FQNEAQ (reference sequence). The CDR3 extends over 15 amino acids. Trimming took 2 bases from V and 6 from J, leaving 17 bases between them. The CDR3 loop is CASSLSLGGGGEQYF. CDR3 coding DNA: TGTGCCAGCAGCTTAAGTCTAGGCGGGGGCGGCGAGCAGTACTTC.

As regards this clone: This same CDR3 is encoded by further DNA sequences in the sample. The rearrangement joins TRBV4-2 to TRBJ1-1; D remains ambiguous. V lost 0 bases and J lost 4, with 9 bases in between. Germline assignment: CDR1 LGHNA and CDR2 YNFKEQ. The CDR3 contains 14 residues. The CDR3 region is CASSQDLGGTEAFF. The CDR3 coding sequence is TGTGCCAGCAGCCAAGATCTGGGAGGCACTGAAGCTTTCTTT.

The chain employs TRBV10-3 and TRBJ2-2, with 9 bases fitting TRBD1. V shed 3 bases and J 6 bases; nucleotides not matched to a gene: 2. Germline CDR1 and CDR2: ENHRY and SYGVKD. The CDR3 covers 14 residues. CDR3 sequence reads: CAISDWTGAGELFF. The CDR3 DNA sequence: TGTGCCATCAGTGACTGGACAGGGGCCGGGGAGCTGTTTTTT.

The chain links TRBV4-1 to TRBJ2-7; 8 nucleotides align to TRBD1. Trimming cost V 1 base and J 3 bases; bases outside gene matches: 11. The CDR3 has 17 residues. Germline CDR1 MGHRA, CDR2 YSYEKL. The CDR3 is CASSQGVIRTGGYEQYF. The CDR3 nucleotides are TGCGCCAGCAGCCAAGGGGTAATTCGAACAGGGGGCTACGAGCAGTACTTC.

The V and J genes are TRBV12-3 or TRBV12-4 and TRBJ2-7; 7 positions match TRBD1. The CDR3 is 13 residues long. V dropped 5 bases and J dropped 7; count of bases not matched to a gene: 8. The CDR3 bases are TGTGCCAGCAGTCCCCAACAGGGGTGGGAGCAGTACTTC. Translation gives CASSPQQGWEQYF.

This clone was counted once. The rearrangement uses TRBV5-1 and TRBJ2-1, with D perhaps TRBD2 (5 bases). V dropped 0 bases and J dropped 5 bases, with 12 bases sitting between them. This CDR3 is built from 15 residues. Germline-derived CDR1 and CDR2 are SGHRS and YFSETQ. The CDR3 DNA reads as TGCGCCAGCAGCTTGGTAGCGTCGCCCAACAATGAGCAGTTCTTC. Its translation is CASSLVASPNNEQFF.

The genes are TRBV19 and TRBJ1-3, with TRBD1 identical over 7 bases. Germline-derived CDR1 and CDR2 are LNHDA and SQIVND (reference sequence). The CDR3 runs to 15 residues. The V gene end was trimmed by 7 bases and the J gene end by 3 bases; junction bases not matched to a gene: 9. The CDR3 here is CASTNPGGSGNTIYF. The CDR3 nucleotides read TGTGCCAGTACCAACCCAGGGGGAAGTGGAAACACCATATATTTT.

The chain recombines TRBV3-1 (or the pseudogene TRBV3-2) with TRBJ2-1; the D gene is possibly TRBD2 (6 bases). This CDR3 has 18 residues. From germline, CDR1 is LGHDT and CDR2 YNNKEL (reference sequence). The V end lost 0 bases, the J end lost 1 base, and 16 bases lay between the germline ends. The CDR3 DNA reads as TGTGCCAGCAGCCAAGATCTTCGTGGGGGGTGGTCCTACAATGAGCAGTTCTTC. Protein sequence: CASSQDLRGGWSYNEQFF.

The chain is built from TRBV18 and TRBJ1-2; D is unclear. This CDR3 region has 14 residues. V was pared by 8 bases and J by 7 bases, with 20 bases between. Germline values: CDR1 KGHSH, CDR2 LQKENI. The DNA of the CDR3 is TGTGCCAGCGGTTCTGAGAGACCTGGAGGTGGCTACACCTTC. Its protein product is CASGSERPGGGYTF.

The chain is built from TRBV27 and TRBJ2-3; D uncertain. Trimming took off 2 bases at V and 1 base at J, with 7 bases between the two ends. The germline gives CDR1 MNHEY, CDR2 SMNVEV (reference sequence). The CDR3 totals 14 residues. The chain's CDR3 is CASSLRLRTDTQYF. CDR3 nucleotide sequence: TGTGCCAGCAGTTTACGACTCCGCACAGATACGCAGTATTTT.

CDR3 amino acids: CASSPRGPSGNTIYF. The DNA of the CDR3 is TGCGCCAGCAGCCCCAGGGGGCCCTCTGGAAACACCATATATTTT. The V call is TRBV4-1, the J call TRBJ1-3; 8 bases agree with TRBD1. Germline V gene sequence: CDR1 MGHRA, CDR2 YSYEKL. The junction had 2 bases not matched to a gene; V was cut back by 4 bases and J by 0 bases. The CDR3 loop spans 15 amino acids.

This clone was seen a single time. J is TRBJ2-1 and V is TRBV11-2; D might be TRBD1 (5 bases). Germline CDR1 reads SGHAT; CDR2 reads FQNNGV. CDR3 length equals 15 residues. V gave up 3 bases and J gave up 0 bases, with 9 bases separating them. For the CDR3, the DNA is TGTGCCAGCAGCTTCGTAGGGGCCTCCTACAATGAGCAGTTCTTC. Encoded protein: CASSFVGASYNEQFF.